This entry is about one T cell receptor beta chain. This record belongs to a study of cytomegalovirus exposure and HLA in healthy donors. Amplification used 60 Vbeta primers and 13 Jbeta primers. Generated by immunoSEQ multiplex PCR, the TCRdb table keeps only in-frame clones and is missing some. This sample has 95,000 to 100,000 clones, with 75% to 80% found just once. The ends were cut back, 4 bases at V and 7 bases at J, with 14 bases in the middle. The CDR3 has 14 amino acids. The germline V gene has CDR1 LGHNA and CDR2 YNFKEQ. The sample comprised PBMCs. The origin of this receptor is a female donor in good health and CMV-seronegative. The chain is built from TRBV4-2 and TRBJ1-5; possibly TRBD1 for D (6 bases). As DNA, the CDR3 is TGTGCCAGCAGCCCATCAGGGGTCGAGCAGCCCCAGCATTTT. It yields the protein CASSPSGVEQPQHF.